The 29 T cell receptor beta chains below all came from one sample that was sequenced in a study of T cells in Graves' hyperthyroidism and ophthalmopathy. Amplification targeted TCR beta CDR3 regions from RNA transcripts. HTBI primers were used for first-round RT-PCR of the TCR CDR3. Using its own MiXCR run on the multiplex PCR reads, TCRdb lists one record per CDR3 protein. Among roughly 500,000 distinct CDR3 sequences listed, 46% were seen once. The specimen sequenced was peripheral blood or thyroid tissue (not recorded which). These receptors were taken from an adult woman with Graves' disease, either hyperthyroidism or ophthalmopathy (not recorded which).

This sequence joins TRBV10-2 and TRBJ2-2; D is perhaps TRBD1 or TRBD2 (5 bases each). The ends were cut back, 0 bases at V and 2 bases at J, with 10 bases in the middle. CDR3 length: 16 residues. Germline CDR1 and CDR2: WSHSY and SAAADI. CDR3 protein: CASSESGPSNTGELFF. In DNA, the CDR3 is TGCGCCAGCAGTGAGTCGGGACCATCCAACACCGGGGAGCTGTTTTTT.

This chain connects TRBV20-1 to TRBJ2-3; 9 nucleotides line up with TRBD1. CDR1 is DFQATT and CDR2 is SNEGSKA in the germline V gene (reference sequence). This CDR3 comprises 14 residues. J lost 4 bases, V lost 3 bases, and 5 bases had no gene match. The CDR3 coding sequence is TGCAGTGCTAGCGAGGGACAGGGTTCAGATACGCAGTATTTT. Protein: CSASEGQGSDTQYF.

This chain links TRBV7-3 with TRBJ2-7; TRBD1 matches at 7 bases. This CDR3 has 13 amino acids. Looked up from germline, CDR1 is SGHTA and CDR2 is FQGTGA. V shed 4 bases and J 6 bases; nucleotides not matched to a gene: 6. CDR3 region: CASSSTGLGEQYF. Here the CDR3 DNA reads TGTGCCAGCAGCTCGACAGGGTTAGGCGAGCAGTACTTC.

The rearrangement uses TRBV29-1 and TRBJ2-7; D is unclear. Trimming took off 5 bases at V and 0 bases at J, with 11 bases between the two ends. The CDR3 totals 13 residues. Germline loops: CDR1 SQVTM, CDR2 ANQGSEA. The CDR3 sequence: CSVSTRLSYEQYF. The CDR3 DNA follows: TGCAGCGTTTCGACACGCCTCTCCTACGAGCAGTACTTC.

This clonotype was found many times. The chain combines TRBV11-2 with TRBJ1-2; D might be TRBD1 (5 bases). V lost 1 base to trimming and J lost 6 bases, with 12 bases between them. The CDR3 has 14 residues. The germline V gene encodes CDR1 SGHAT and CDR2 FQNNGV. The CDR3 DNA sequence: TGTGCCAGCAGCTTAGCGGGGGTTTCAAATGGCTACACCTTC. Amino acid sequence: CASSLAGVSNGYTF.

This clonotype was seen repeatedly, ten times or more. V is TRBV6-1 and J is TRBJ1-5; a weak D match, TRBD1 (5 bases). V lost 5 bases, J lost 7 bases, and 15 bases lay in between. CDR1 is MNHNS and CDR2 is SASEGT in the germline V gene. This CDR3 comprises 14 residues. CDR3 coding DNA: TGTGCCAGCAGTCCCGGGACTGCGGGACAGCCCCAGCATTTT. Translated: CASSPGTAGQPQHF.

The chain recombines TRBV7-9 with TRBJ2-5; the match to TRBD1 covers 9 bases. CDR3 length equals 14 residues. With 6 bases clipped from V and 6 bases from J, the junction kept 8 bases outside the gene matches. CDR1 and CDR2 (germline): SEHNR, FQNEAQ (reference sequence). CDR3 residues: CASSYPGQGKTQYF. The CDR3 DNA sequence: TGTGCCAGCAGTTACCCGGGACAGGGAAAGACCCAGTACTTC.

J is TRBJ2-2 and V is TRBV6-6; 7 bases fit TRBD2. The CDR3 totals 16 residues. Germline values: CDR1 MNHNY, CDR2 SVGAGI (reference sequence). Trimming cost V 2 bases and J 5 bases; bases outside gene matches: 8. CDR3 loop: CASSYELSSGTGELFF. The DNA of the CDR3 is TGTGCCAGCAGTTACGAGCTGTCTAGCGGTACCGGGGAGCTGTTTTTT.

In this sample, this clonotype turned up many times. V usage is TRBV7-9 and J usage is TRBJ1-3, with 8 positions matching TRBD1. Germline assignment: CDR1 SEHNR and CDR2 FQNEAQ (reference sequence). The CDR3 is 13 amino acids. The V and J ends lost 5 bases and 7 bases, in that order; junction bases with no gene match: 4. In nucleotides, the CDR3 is TGTGCCAGCAGCCACCGGGACAGGAACACCATATATTTT. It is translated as CASSHRDRNTIYF.

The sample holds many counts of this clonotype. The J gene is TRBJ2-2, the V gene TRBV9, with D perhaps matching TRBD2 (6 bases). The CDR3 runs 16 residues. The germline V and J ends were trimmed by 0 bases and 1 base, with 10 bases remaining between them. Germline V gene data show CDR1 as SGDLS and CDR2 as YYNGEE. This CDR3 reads CASSVGGLVNTGELFF. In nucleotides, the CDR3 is TGTGCCAGCAGCGTAGGGGGACTTGTGAACACCGGGGAGCTGTTTTTT.

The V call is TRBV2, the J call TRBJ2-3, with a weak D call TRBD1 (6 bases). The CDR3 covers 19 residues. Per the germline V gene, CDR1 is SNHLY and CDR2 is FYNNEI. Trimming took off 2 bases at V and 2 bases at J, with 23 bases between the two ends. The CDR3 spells CASSEYRVTSGRSTDTQYF. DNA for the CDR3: TGTGCCAGCAGTGAATACAGGGTAACGAGCGGTCGCTCCACAGATACGCAGTATTTT. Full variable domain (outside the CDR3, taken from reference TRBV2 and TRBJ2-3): EPEVTQTPSHQVTQMGQEVILRCVPISNHLYFYWYRQILGQKVEFLVSFYNNEISEKSEIFDDQFSVERPDGSNFTLKIRSTKLEDSAMYFCASSEYRVTSGRSTDTQYFGPGTRLTVL.

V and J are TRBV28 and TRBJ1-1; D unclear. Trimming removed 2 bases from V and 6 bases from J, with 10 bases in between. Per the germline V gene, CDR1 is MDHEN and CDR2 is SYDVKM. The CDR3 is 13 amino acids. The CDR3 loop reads CASSLTVFPEAFF. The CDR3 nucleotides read TGTGCCAGCAGTTTAACAGTTTTTCCTGAAGCTTTCTTT. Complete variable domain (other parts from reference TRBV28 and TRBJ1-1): DVKVTQSSRYLVKRTGEKVFLECVQDMDHENMFWYRQDPGLGLRLIYFSYDVKMKEKGDIPEGYSVSREKKERFSLILESASTNQTSMYLCASSLTVFPEAFFGQGTRLTVV.

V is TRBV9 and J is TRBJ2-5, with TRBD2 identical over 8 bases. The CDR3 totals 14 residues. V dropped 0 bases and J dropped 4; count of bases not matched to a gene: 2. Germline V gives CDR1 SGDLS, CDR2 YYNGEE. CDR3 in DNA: TGTGCCAGCAGCGTAGGGGCGGGAGGAGAGACCCAGTACTTC. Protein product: CASSVGAGGETQYF.

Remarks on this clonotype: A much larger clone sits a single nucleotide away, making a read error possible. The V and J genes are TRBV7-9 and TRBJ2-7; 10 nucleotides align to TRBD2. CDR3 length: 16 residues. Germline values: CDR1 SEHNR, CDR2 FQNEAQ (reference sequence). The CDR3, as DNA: TGTGCCAGCAGCCCACAAACTAGCGGGACCCACTACGGGCAGTACTTC. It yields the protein CASSPQTSGTHYGQYF.

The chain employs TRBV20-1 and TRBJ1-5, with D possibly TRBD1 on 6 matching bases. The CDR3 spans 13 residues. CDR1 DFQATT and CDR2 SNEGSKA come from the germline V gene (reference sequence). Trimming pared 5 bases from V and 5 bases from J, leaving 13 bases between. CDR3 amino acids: CSAGTYRDQPQHF. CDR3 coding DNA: TGCAGTGCTGGAACCTACAGGGATCAGCCCCAGCATTTT.

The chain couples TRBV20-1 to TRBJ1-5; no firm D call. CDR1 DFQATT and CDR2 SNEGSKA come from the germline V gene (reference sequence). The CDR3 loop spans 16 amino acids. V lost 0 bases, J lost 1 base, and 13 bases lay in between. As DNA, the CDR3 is TGCAGTGCTAGAGATCTTGGGGTCGGAAGCAATCAGCCCCAGCATTTT. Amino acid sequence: CSARDLGVGSNQPQHF.

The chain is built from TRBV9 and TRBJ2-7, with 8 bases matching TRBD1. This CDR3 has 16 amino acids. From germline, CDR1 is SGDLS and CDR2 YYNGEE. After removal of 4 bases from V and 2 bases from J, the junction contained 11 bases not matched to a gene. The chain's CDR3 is CASSPIRGRSAYEQYF. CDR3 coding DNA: TGTGCCAGCAGCCCGATCAGGGGGCGGTCTGCCTACGAGCAGTACTTC.

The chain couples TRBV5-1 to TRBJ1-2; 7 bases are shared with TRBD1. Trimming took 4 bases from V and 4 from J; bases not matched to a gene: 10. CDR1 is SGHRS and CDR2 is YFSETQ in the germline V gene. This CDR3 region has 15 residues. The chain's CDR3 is CASSDPTGVGYGYTF. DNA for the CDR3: TGCGCCAGCAGCGATCCCACAGGGGTCGGCTATGGCTACACCTTC.

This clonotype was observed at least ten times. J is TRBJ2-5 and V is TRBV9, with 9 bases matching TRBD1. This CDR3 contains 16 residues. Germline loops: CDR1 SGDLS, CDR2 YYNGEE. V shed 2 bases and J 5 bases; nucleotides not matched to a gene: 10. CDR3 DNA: TGTGCCAGCAGCGTCACCGGGACAGGGTTTATGGAGACCCAGTACTTC. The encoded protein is CASSVTGTGFMETQYF.

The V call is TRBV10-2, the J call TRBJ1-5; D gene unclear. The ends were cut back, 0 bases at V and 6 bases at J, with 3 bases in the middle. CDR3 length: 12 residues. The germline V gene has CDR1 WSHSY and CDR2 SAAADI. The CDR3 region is CASSESSQPQHF. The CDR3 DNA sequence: TGCGCCAGCAGTGAGTCGAGTCAGCCCCAGCATTTT.

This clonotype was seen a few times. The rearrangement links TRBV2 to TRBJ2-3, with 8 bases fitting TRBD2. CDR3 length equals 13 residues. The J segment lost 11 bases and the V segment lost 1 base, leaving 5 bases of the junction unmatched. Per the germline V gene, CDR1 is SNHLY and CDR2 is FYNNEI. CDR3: CASSEDRGRKQYF. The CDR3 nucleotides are TGTGCCAGCAGTGAAGACCGCGGGAGGAAGCAGTATTTT.

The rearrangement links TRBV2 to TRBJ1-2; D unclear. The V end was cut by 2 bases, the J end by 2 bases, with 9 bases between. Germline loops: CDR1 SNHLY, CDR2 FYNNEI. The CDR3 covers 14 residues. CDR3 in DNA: TGTGCCAGCAGTGAAATTGGGCCCAACTATGGCTACACCTTC. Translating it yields CASSEIGPNYGYTF.

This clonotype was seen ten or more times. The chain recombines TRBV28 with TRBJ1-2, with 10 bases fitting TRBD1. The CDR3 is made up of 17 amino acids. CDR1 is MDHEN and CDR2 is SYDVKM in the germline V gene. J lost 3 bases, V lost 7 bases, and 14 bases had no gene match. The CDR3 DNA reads TGTGCCAGCACGCTCGCTCCGGGACAGGGGACTCACTATGGCTACACCTTC. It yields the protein CASTLAPGQGTHYGYTF.

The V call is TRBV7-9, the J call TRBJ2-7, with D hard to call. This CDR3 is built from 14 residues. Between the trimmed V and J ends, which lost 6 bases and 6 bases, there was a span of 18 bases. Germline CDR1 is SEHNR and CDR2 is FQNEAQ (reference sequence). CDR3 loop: CASSPLLERTEQYF. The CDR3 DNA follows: TGTGCCAGCAGTCCGCTCCTCGAAAGGACCGAGCAGTACTTC. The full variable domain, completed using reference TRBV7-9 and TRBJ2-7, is DTGVSQNPRHKITKRGQNVTFRCDPISEHNRLYWYRQTLGQGPEFLTYFQNEAQLEKSRLLSDRFSAERPKGSFSTLEIQRTEQGDSAMYLCASSPLLERTEQYFGPGTRLTVT.

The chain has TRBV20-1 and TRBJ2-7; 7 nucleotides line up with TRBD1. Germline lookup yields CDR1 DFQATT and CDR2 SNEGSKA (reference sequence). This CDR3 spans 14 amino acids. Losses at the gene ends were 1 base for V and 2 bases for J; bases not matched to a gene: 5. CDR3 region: CSARVRDRTYEQYF. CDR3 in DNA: TGCAGTGCTAGAGTCCGGGACAGAACCTACGAGCAGTACTTC.

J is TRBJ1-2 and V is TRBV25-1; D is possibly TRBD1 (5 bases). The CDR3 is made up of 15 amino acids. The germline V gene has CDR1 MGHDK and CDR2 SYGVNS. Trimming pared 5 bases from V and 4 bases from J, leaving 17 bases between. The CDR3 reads CASSSHLGTFYGYTF. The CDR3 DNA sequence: TGTGCCAGCAGTTCCCACCTTGGGACCTTCTATGGCTACACCTTC.

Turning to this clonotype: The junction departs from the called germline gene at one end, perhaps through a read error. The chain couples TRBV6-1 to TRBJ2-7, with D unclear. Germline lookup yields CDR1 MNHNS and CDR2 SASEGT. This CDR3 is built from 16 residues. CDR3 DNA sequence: TGTGCCACCAGTGAAGCCGGAAAAGCCTCCCTGTACGAGCAGTACTTC. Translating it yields CATSEAGKASLYEQYF.

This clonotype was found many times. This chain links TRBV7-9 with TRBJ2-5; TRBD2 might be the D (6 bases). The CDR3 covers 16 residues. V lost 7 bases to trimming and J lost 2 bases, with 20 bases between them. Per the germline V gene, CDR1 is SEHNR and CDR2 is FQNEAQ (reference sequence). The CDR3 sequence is CASTIGTFSSQETQYF. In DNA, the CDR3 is TGTGCCAGCACCATAGGGACTTTCTCCAGTCAAGAGACCCAGTACTTC.

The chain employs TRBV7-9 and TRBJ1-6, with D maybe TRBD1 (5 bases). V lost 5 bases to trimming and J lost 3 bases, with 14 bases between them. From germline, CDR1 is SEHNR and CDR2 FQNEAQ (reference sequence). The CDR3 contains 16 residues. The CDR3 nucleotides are TGTGCCAGCAGCCCCCCTTCGGGGGACTATAATTCACCCCTCCACTTT. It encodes CASSPPSGDYNSPLHF.